The clone carrying this T cell receptor beta chain occurred many times. As yet, its antigen is unknown. Treatment of patients with chemo-refractory metastatic non-small-cell lung cancer consisted of focal radiation plus CTLA-4 blockade with ipilimumab. This sample was included in a study of radiotherapy plus CTLA-4 blockade in lung cancer. This table comes from immunoSEQ multiplex PCR, and its TCRdb copy is limited to in-frame clones, with some not included. This table holds more than 95,000 clones, approximately 80% found once. The study, taken as a whole, reports: How blood T cell clones changed early, along with interferon-beta, reportedly forecast response best. Clones of tumor-derived TCRs expanded in blood after radiotherapy plus ipilimumab.

V shed 3 bases, J shed 5 bases, and the junction held 4 bases outside the gene matches. The CDR3 contains 13 residues. The germline V gene has CDR1 WSHSY and CDR2 SAAADI. Sequences were derived from peripheral blood, sampled from a patient treated with radiotherapy plus ipilimumab. The chain joins TRBV10-2 to TRBJ2-7; TRBD2 agrees at 7 bases. The source is a human donor with non-small cell lung cancer who had a partial response to radiotherapy plus ipilimumab. The CDR3 sequence: CASSDGLDDEQYF. The CDR3 nucleotides read TGCGCCAGCAGTGATGGACTAGATGACGAGCAGTACTTC.